The clone carrying this TCR beta chain was seen a handful of times. A J-beta primer mix and a sample-barcoded 5' primer were used in a second PCR of roughly 7 to 12 cycles. MiXCR was run by TCRdb on the 5' RACE reads, yielding one entry per CDR3 protein. This sample carries approximately 800,000 distinct CDR3 sequences, under 30% of them seen once, and the ten largest clones take 3%. This sample is drawn from a study of blood T cells in healthy people across ages. The CDR3 runs to 16 residues. Germline V CDR1 and CDR2: SEHNR, FQNEAQ (reference sequence). V gave up 6 bases and J gave up 11 bases; unmatched junction bases: 18. The authors drew roughly 9.8 milliliters of peripheral blood from each donor. A further study also used this sample, focusing on T cells of mothers and their children. That paper notes: Donation involved a few healthy Caucasian mothers and the six children that they had. Unrelated pairs and related pairs have their TCR recombination output shaped similarly by thymic selection.

This clonotype was sampled from a boy between 10 and 17 years old in good health. Sequencing was carried out using blood. This chain uses TRBV7-9 with TRBJ1-4; TRBD1 agrees at 7 bases. CDR3 bases: TGTGCCAGCAGTTTACAAGGGGTGGGACAGACTTTCAAACTGTTTTTT. It is translated as CASSLQGVGQTFKLFF. The variable domain in full, completed from reference TRBV7-9 and TRBJ1-4, reads DTGVSQNPRHKITKRGQNVTFRCDPISEHNRLYWYRQTLGQGPEFLTYFQNEAQLEKSRLLSDRFSAERPKGSFSTLEIQRTEQGDSAMYLCASSLQGVGQTFKLFFGSGTQLSVL.